This TCR beta chain was captured in a study of cytomegalovirus exposure and HLA in healthy donors. The PCR made use of 60 Vbeta and 13 Jbeta primers. The authors' processing: A later analysis tallied roughly 77 million unique TCR beta chains, some 10 million of them shared. Repertoires were generated with immunoSEQ multiplex PCR, while TCRdb's copy carries only in-frame clones and drops some. V and J calls and clone size are as listed in that table; D and trimming were resolved from the DNA. The sample records 150,000 to 200,000 clones, approximately 80% being singletons. Trimming pared 1 base from V and 4 bases from J, leaving 7 bases between. Germline V gene sequence: CDR1 SGHAT, CDR2 FQNNGV. The length of the CDR3 is 13 residues.

This sequence originates from a girl under 18 in good health and CMV-seropositive. J is TRBJ1-2 and V is TRBV11-2; D gene uncertain. What was sequenced was PBMCs. The CDR3 nucleotides are TGTGCCAGCAGCTTAGGGGCGGGCTATGGCTACACCTTC. It yields the protein CASSLGAGYGYTF.